This T cell receptor (beta chain) was retrieved from a study of T cell changes during pregnancy in multiple sclerosis. TCRdb keeps only in-frame clones here, not all; method: immunoSEQ multiplex PCR. The sample holds around 100,000 clones; about 90% are singletons and the top ten take 0.93%. CDR1 is SGHRS, CDR2 YFSETQ, per germline. The CDR3 spans 13 residues. The V end was cut by 2 bases, the J end by 2 bases, with 7 bases between. This clone is a singleton in its sample. The source is a female donor with multiple sclerosis, enrolled in a pregnancy study. The material sequenced was peripheral blood, taken after pregnancy. The gene calls are TRBV5-1 and TRBJ1-2, with D unresolved. The CDR3 coding sequence is TGCGCCAGCAGCTTTCGCAGAAACTATGGCTACACCTTC. It codes for CASSFRRNYGYTF.